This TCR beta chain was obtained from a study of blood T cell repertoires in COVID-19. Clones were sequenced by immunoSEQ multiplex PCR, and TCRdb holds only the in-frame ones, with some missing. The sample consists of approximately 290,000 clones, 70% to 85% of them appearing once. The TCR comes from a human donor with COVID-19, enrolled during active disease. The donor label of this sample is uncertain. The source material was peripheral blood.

CDR3 loop: CASSLAAGKMLYEQYF. The CDR3 coding sequence is TGTGCCAGCAGCTTGGCGGCAGGGAAGATGCTCTACGAGCAGTACTTC. The chain employs TRBV5-6 and TRBJ2-7; weak D call: TRBD1 (5 bases). Trimming pared 0 bases from V and 3 bases from J, leaving 16 bases between. The CDR3 extends over 16 amino acids. CDR1 SGHDT and CDR2 YYEEEE come from the germline V gene.